The following is a T cell receptor (beta chain) sequence with its context. Its matching antigen is unknown. Measured with immunoSEQ multiplex PCR; TCRdb has only the in-frame clones, and not every one. The sample shows 45,000 to 55,000 clones, 60% to 85% of them seen only once. The record originates from a study of T cells in localized non-small cell lung cancer. The germline V gene encodes CDR1 SNHLY and CDR2 FYNNEI. The CDR3 covers 15 residues. V was cut by 6 bases and J by 0 bases, with 12 bases left in between. Findings and limits, study-wide: Analysis by sequencing included only one tumor region, so heterogeneity remains possible. Adjacent lung had a median approximately 57 of the 100 largest tumor clones. Uninvolved neighboring lung showed the greatest T cell clonality, exceeding tumor. A raised T cell density in blood coincided with lengthier overall survival.

The chain has TRBV2 and TRBJ2-1; D is possibly TRBD1 or TRBD2 (5 bases each). The sequence was collected from a man aged 40 to 75 with stage I squamous cell lung carcinoma. The material sequenced was peripheral blood, taken before any cancer treatment. The CDR3, as DNA: TGTGCCAGCAGACCCGGGACCAGCTCCTACAATGAGCAGTTCTTC. Protein product: CASRPGTSSYNEQFF.